This T cell receptor beta chain stems from a study of beta chain features in type 1 diabetes. General study findings and limits: Across all four CD4+ subsets, people with type 1 diabetes showed modestly shorter TCRB CDR3s. VDJ junctions from type 1 diabetes patients carried fewer insertions and larger deletions. It was not settled here whether HLA type affects TCRB rearrangement.

Of the isolated RNA, all was reverse transcribed, and so the sequenced material was expressed TCRB transcripts. Clones were sequenced by immunoSEQ multiplex PCR, and TCRdb holds only the in-frame ones, with some missing. The data contain under 400,000 clones, roughly 12% of them singletons. Looked up from germline, CDR1 is SGDLS and CDR2 is YYNGEE. V was shortened by 4 bases and J by 5 bases, with 21 bases between the two germline ends. This CDR3 has 16 amino acids. This clone was counted a few times. The antigen is unknown. Naive, central memory, regulatory and stem cell-like memory cells within the CD4+ compartment were sorted using CD45RO/CCR7/CD25/CD127/CD95/CD27.

Sequenced sample: naive CD4+ T cells from blood. The source is a man aged 18 to 35 in good health. V gene TRBV9 combines with J gene TRBJ2-5; possible D gene TRBD2, 6 bases. CDR3 protein: CASSLGIAVNGETQYF. CDR3 nucleotides: TGTGCCAGCAGCTTAGGAATAGCGGTCAACGGGGAGACCCAGTACTTC.